The 24 T cell receptor beta chains reported below all come from one sample, sequenced in a study of neurological immune-mediated disorders. TCRdb called the 5' RACE reads again in MiXCR, with one record for every CDR3 protein. The sample contains some 54,000 distinct CDR3 sequences, 9.5% to 12% of which appear only once. Time point meaning: longitudinal time-point 1 (baseline). Source material: PBMCs. Receptors were obtained from a male donor with HTLV-1-associated myelopathy (HAM/TSP).

Worth noting for this clonotype: Compared with germline, one end of the junction differs, possibly owing to a read error. The rearrangement uses TRBV7-2 and TRBJ1-5; D is unresolved. Germline values: CDR1 SGHTA, CDR2 FQGNSA. The CDR3 is 13 amino acids. In nucleotides, the CDR3 is TGTGCCAACAGCCCAGGCCCCGGGGAGCCCCAGCATTTT. This codes for CANSPGPGEPQHF.

This clonotype has ten or more counts. This sequence joins TRBV7-8 and TRBJ1-4, with D perhaps matching TRBD1 (5 bases). In germline, CDR1 is SGHVS, CDR2 FQNEAQ. The CDR3 consists of 13 residues. Between the trimmed V and J ends, which lost 5 bases and 8 bases, there was a span of 12 bases. The CDR3 is CASSRGPLEKLFF. The CDR3 DNA reads as TGTGCCAGCAGCCGGGGACCGCTGGAAAAACTGTTTTTT.

This clonotype was seen repeatedly, ten times or more. CDR3: CASSSGVGPTDTQYF. In DNA, the CDR3 is TGTGCCAGCAGCTCGGGGGTCGGCCCCACAGATACGCAGTATTTT. The chain links TRBV7-2 to TRBJ2-3; the D gene is possibly TRBD2 (6 bases). Between the trimmed V and J ends, which lost 4 bases and 2 bases, there was a span of 13 bases. The CDR3 loop spans 15 amino acids. Germline assignment: CDR1 SGHTA and CDR2 FQGNSA.

This clonotype was seen many times. The CDR3 DNA reads as TGTGCCAGCAGTCCTAAAACCGGGACACTTTACGAGCAGTACTTC. Translation: CASSPKTGTLYEQYF. The V gene is TRBV12-3 or TRBV12-4, the J gene TRBJ2-7; TRBD1 might be the D (6 bases). The length of the CDR3 is 15 residues. Trimming removed 5 bases at V and 4 bases at J, with 18 bases between.

This clonotype was seen many times. The chain joins TRBV25-1 to TRBJ1-6, with no clear D. The CDR3 is 13 amino acids. Germline loops: CDR1 MGHDK, CDR2 SYGVNS. V shed 4 bases and J shed 10 bases, with 11 bases lying between them. Here the CDR3 reads CASSGPPGSPLHF. The CDR3 DNA is TGTGCCAGCAGTGGACCCCCGGGGTCACCCCTCCACTTT.

This clonotype was counted only a few times. The chain carries TRBV18 and TRBJ2-4, with D possibly being TRBD1 (5 bases). Between the trimmed V and J ends, which lost 3 bases and 4 bases, there was a span of 13 bases. CDR1 and CDR2 (germline): KGHSH, LQKENI. The CDR3 contains 15 residues. The CDR3, as DNA: TGTGCCAGCTCACCTGACAGCATCCGAAAAAACATTCAGTACTTC. Its protein product is CASSPDSIRKNIQYF.

This clonotype was seen at least ten times. V usage is TRBV27 and J usage is TRBJ1-3; D uncertain. The CDR3 covers 13 residues. V lost 10 bases and J lost 0, with 10 bases in between. CDR1 is MNHEY and CDR2 is SMNVEV in the germline V gene (reference sequence). CDR3 coding DNA: TGTGCCACGAGGGCAAGCTCTGGAAACACCATATATTTT. Protein: CATRASSGNTIYF.

Ten or more counts support this clonotype. The chain has TRBV5-5 and TRBJ2-1; unclear D gene. This CDR3 comprises 15 residues. Per germline, CDR1 SGHKS and CDR2 YYEKEE (reference sequence). V was pared by 1 base and J by 2 bases, with 10 bases between. The DNA for the CDR3 is TGTGCCAGCAGCTTGTCGCCAAGAGCCTACAATGAGCAGTTCTTC. Protein product: CASSLSPRAYNEQFF. Complete variable domain (other parts from reference TRBV5-5 and TRBJ2-1): DAGVTQSPTHLIKTRGQQVTLRCSPISGHKSVSWYQQVLGQGPQFIFQYYEKEERGRGNFPDRFSARQFPNYSSELNVNALLLGDSALYLCASSLSPRAYNEQFFGPGTRLTVL.

This clonotype was observed at least ten times. The genes are TRBV5-1 and TRBJ1-4, with no clear D. CDR1 and CDR2 from the germline V gene are SGHRS and YFSETQ. CDR3 length equals 13 residues. The V and J ends lost 4 bases and 5 bases respectively, with 9 bases between them. The CDR3 nucleotides read TGCGCCAGCAGCCTCGGGAGAAATGAAAAACTGTTTTTT. Protein: CASSLGRNEKLFF.

This clonotype was seen ten or more times. This rearrangement joins TRBV3-1 to TRBJ2-7; the match to TRBD2 covers 12 bases. The germline V gene encodes CDR1 LGHDT and CDR2 YNNKEL (reference sequence). The CDR3 spans 15 residues. Trimming removed 3 bases from V and 1 base from J; junction bases left unmatched: 1. The CDR3 region is CASSQTSGSSYEQYF. Written as DNA, the CDR3 is TGTGCCAGCAGCCAGACTAGCGGGAGTTCCTACGAGCAGTACTTC.

At least ten counts were recorded for this clonotype. This chain joins TRBV19 and TRBJ1-1, with a weak D call TRBD1 (6 bases). Germline lookup yields CDR1 LNHDA and CDR2 SQIVND (reference sequence). The length of the CDR3 is 14 residues. With 5 bases removed from V and 5 bases from J, the gap between germline ends came to 15 bases. CDR3 sequence: CASSSTTGATEAFF. Here the CDR3 DNA reads TGTGCCAGTAGTTCAACGACAGGCGCTACTGAAGCTTTCTTT.

This clonotype was seen repeatedly, ten times or more. V usage is TRBV12-5 and J usage is TRBJ1-1, with 9 bases matching TRBD1. Germline V gives CDR1 LGHNT, CDR2 FRNRAP. Germline trimming cut 6 bases from V and 4 bases from J; bases unmatched to any gene: 6. The CDR3 totals 14 residues. The CDR3 here is CASGENRGPTEAFF. The CDR3 coding sequence is TGTGCTAGTGGCGAAAACAGGGGGCCCACTGAAGCTTTCTTT.

This clonotype was picked up many times. This chain links TRBV18 with TRBJ1-4; the D gene is possibly TRBD1 (5 bases). The CDR3 spans 16 residues. Germline V gives CDR1 KGHSH, CDR2 LQKENI. V was pared by 4 bases and J by 0 bases, with 12 bases between. CDR3 loop: CASSQGQPATNEKLFF. As DNA, the CDR3 is TGTGCCAGCTCACAAGGACAACCTGCAACTAATGAAAAACTGTTTTTT.

The genes are TRBV11-3 and TRBJ2-2; a possible D gene is TRBD1 (6 bases). The germline gives CDR1 SGHNT, CDR2 YENEEA. V was shortened by 3 bases and J by 6 bases, with 11 bases between the two germline ends. The CDR3 extends over 14 amino acids. The CDR3 DNA follows: TGTGCCAGCAGCTTCGTCGGGACATCCGGGGAGCTGTTTTTT. Encoded protein: CASSFVGTSGELFF.

This clonotype has just a few counts. This chain joins TRBV6-2 or TRBV6-3 and TRBJ2-3; TRBD1 or TRBD2 may be the D gene (5 bases each). CDR3 size: 17 residues. The V and J ends lost 2 bases and 1 base respectively, with 16 bases between them. Germline CDR1 reads MNHEY; CDR2 reads SVGEGT. The CDR3, as DNA: TGTGCCAGCAGTTACCTCGGGGCCCAAGAGGGCACAGATACGCAGTATTTT. This translates into CASSYLGAQEGTDTQYF.

Regarding this clonotype: A read error may explain this, as a much larger clone is one base away. V is TRBV19 and J is TRBJ2-2; TRBD1 matches at 8 bases. In germline, CDR1 is LNHDA, CDR2 SQIVND (reference sequence). This CDR3 comprises 19 residues. This CDR3 is CASISSGRTGLSDTGDLFF. The DNA for the CDR3 is TGTGCCAGTATAAGTTCTGGTAGGACAGGGCTATCGGACACCGGGGATCTGTTTTTT.

This clonotype was recorded at least ten times. J is TRBJ2-1 and V is TRBV3-1; perhaps D is TRBD1 or TRBD2 (6 bases each). V was shortened by 1 base and J by 4 bases, with 11 bases between the two germline ends. This CDR3 has 15 residues. The germline CDR1 and CDR2 sequences are LGHDT and YNNKEL (reference sequence). The CDR3 DNA is TGTGCCAGCAGCCAAGTGAGGGGGGTATACAATGAGCAGTTCTTC. This encodes CASSQVRGVYNEQFF.

This clonotype was counted a few times. This chain links TRBV18 with TRBJ2-2; TRBD1 is a possible D gene (6 bases). The ends were cut back, 4 bases at V and 3 bases at J, with 12 bases in the middle. The germline V gene has CDR1 KGHSH and CDR2 LQKENI. CDR3 length equals 15 residues. CDR3 nucleotide sequence: TGTGCCAGCTCACGTACAGGGTTGGACACCGGGGAGCTGTTTTTT. It yields the protein CASSRTGLDTGELFF.

This clonotype was seen many times. The chain carries TRBV10-3 and TRBJ2-7, with TRBD1 matching 7 bases. J gave up 1 base and V 6 bases, and 9 bases lay outside the gene matches. CDR1 is ENHRY, CDR2 SYGVKD, per germline. This CDR3 is 15 amino acids long. The chain's CDR3 is CAIRTAGTASYEQYF. The CDR3 nucleotides are TGTGCCATCAGGACCGCCGGGACAGCTTCCTACGAGCAGTACTTC.

In this sample, this clonotype turned up many times. V is TRBV2 and J is TRBJ1-4, with D unresolved. Germline V CDR1 and CDR2: SNHLY, FYNNEI. This CDR3 contains 14 residues. The V end lost 5 bases, the J end lost 5 bases, and 12 bases lay between the germline ends. This CDR3 is CASSSTSSNEKLFF. The CDR3 DNA reads as TGTGCCAGCAGTTCAACATCTTCAAATGAAAAACTGTTTTTT.

Turning to this clonotype: A single base separates this from a much larger clone, so it may be a read error. CDR3 DNA: TGTGCCAGCAGTTTACGGGGAGGGGATGAAAGACTGTTTTTT. It encodes CASSLRGGDERLFF. The rearrangement joins TRBV12-3 or TRBV12-4 to TRBJ1-4; a weak D match, TRBD1 (5 bases). This CDR3 has 14 amino acids.

Turning to this clonotype: This may be a read error, as it is one base from a much larger clone. This sequence joins TRBV20-1 and TRBJ2-1; D possibly corresponds to TRBD2 (5 bases). Deletions cut 2 bases from V and 4 bases from J, with 12 bases between. CDR1 is DFQATT and CDR2 is SNEGSKA in the germline V gene (reference sequence). This CDR3 comprises 14 residues. This chain's CDR3 is CSARPRTVYNEQFF. DNA of the CDR3: TGCAGTGCTAGACCAAGGACTGTATACAATGAGCAGTTCTTC.

This clonotype occurred many times. The chain is built from TRBV5-1 and TRBJ2-5, with 10 bases identical to TRBD2. Trimming took 4 bases from V and 4 from J; bases not matched to a gene: 4. There are 14 residues in the CDR3. Germline CDR1 SGHRS, CDR2 YFSETQ. CDR3 residues: CASSSGGAGETQYF. CDR3 in DNA: TGCGCCAGCAGCAGCGGGGGGGCCGGAGAGACCCAGTACTTC.

This clonotype has a count of ten or more. This rearrangement joins TRBV7-9 to TRBJ2-3; no clear D gene. Trimming pared 5 bases from V and 4 bases from J, leaving 22 bases between. The germline V gene has CDR1 SEHNR and CDR2 FQNEAQ (reference sequence). The CDR3 covers 17 residues. CDR3 DNA: TGTGCCAGCAGCCGAGCCCTACTACCAGATACGGCAGATACGCAGTATTTT. It translates to CASSRALLPDTADTQYF.